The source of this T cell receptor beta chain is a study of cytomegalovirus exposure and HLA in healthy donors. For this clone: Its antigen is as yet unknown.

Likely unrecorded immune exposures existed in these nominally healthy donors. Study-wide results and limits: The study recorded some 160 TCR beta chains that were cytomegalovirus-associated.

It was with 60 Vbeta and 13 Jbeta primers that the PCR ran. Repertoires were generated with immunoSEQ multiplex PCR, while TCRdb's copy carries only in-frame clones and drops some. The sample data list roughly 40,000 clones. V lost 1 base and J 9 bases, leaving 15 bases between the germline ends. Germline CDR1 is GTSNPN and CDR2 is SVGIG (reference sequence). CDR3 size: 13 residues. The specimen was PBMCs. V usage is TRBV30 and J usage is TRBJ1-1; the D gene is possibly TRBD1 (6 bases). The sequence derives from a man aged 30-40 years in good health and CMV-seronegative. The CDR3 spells CAWSGSDRTKAFF. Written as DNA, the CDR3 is TGTGCCTGGAGTGGATCGGACAGAACGAAAGCTTTCTTT.